These 14 T cell receptor beta chains came from one sample sequenced in a study of blood T cell repertoires in COVID-19. Generated by immunoSEQ multiplex PCR, the TCRdb table keeps only in-frame clones and is missing some. The data contain some 390,000 clones, 85% to 90% of them seen just once; the ten biggest clones take up roughly 1.1%. The sample taken for sequencing was PBMCs or T cells enriched from blood (not recorded which). These receptor sequences come from a man aged 30 to 39 who had recovered from COVID-19.

The chain employs TRBV9 and TRBJ2-1, with 7 bases that match TRBD2. J was trimmed by 4 bases and V by 2 bases; bases with no gene match: 6. CDR1 SGDLS and CDR2 YYNGEE come from the germline V gene. The CDR3 covers 15 residues. CDR3 sequence: CASSVSSGDYNEQFF. CDR3 bases: TGTGCCAGCAGCGTCTCCAGCGGGGATTACAATGAGCAGTTCTTC.

This clone was recorded once. The V call is TRBV24-1, the J call TRBJ2-1, with D possibly matching TRBD2 (6 bases). From germline, CDR1 is KGHDR and CDR2 SFDVKD. CDR3 size: 14 residues. V was trimmed by 5 bases and J by 5 bases, leaving 12 bases between them. The CDR3 spells CATSGHSGDNEQFF. The CDR3 region has the DNA TGTGCCACCAGTGGTCATTCGGGGGACAATGAGCAGTTCTTC.

This chain links TRBV6-5 with TRBJ2-1, with unresolved D. V was clipped by 0 bases and J by 0 bases, with 9 bases between them. The CDR3 is 16 residues long. CDR1 and CDR2 from the germline V gene are MNHEY and SVGAGI. CDR3 DNA sequence: TGTGCCAGCAGTTACTCAGAACGGAGCTCCTACAATGAGCAGTTCTTC. It codes for CASSYSERSSYNEQFF.

The chain employs TRBV12-5 and TRBJ1-5; weak D call: TRBD1 (6 bases). V was shortened by 3 bases and J by 3 bases, with 15 bases between the two germline ends. The CDR3 loop spans 16 amino acids. Germline loops: CDR1 LGHNT, CDR2 FRNRAP. Here the CDR3 DNA reads TGTGCTAGTGGTTTAATAGTAGGACAGTACAATCAGCCCCAGCATTTT. Protein: CASGLIVGQYNQPQHF.

The chain has TRBV28 and TRBJ1-2; D not certain. Trimming left V 10 bases short and J 3 bases short, with 12 bases between. Germline-derived CDR1 and CDR2 are MDHEN and SYDVKM. The CDR3 totals 12 residues. This CDR3 is CATGTGDYGYTF. The CDR3 region has the DNA TGTGCCACGGGAACGGGCGACTATGGCTACACCTTC.

V usage is TRBV29-1 and J usage is TRBJ1-1; 10 positions match TRBD1. Germline assignment: CDR1 SQVTM and CDR2 ANQGSEA. There are 14 residues in the CDR3. V lost 7 bases to trimming and J lost 1 base; unmatched junction nucleotides: 6. The CDR3 nucleotides are TGCAGCGGCTTGGACAGGGGGAGGAACACTGAAGCTTTCTTT. This gives the protein CSGLDRGRNTEAFF.

V gene TRBV28 combines with J gene TRBJ1-4; D perhaps matches TRBD1 (5 bases). Trimming took 5 bases from V and 0 from J, leaving 10 bases between them. Germline values: CDR1 MDHEN, CDR2 SYDVKM. The CDR3 is made up of 15 amino acids. The CDR3 DNA sequence: TGTGCCAGCAGTGACTCAGGGTCAACTAATGAAAAACTGTTTTTT. Its translation: CASSDSGSTNEKLFF.

V and J are TRBV6-5 and TRBJ2-5, with D possibly being TRBD1 (5 bases). The CDR3 is 14 residues long. Per the germline V gene, CDR1 is MNHEY and CDR2 is SVGAGI. V lost 6 bases and J lost 0, with 11 bases in between. The CDR3 DNA reads TGTGCCAGCAGCCCCAGGGTGTACCAAGAGACCCAGTACTTC. Amino acids: CASSPRVYQETQYF.

The V and J genes are TRBV29-1 and TRBJ2-2, with 8 nucleotides matching TRBD2. The CDR3 is made up of 19 amino acids. V lost 4 bases and J lost 2; bases outside the gene matches: 18. CDR1 and CDR2 (germline): SQVTM, ANQGSEA. CDR3 in amino acids: CSVVGGASGPSTNTGELFF. CDR3 nucleotide sequence: TGCAGCGTTGTAGGTGGAGCTAGCGGGCCTTCCACCAACACCGGGGAGCTGTTTTTT.

The V and J genes are TRBV10-2 and TRBJ2-7; 10 nucleotides line up with TRBD2. The germline CDR1 and CDR2 sequences are WSHSY and SAAADI. This CDR3 contains 14 residues. V gave up 6 bases and J gave up 2 bases; unmatched junction bases: 4. CDR3 loop: CASRRTSGTYEQYF. In DNA form, the CDR3 reads TGCGCCAGCAGAAGGACTAGCGGAACCTACGAGCAGTACTTC.

The chain carries TRBV28 and TRBJ2-7, with a weak D call TRBD2 (5 bases). There are 16 residues in the CDR3. From germline, CDR1 is MDHEN and CDR2 SYDVKM. Deletions cut 3 bases from V and 5 bases from J, with 20 bases between. The CDR3 DNA is TGTGCCAGCAGTTTTGCACTAGTTGACCCGGCAGACGAGCAGTACTTC. Translated, it gives CASSFALVDPADEQYF. The whole variable domain, filled in from reference TRBV28 and TRBJ2-7, reads DVKVTQSSRYLVKRTGEKVFLECVQDMDHENMFWYRQDPGLGLRLIYFSYDVKMKEKGDIPEGYSVSREKKERFSLILESASTNQTSMYLCASSFALVDPADEQYFGPGTRLTVT.

The chain joins TRBV6-6 to TRBJ1-2; 7 nucleotides line up with TRBD1. The V segment lost 2 bases and the J segment 0 bases; nucleotides outside the gene matches: 3. The germline V gene encodes CDR1 MNHNY and CDR2 SVGAGI (reference sequence). CDR3 length: 15 residues. DNA of the CDR3: TGTGCCAGCAGTTACCGGGACAGCCCTAACTATGGCTACACCTTC. Translated: CASSYRDSPNYGYTF.

This rearrangement joins TRBV5-1 to TRBJ2-7; 10 bases fit TRBD1. There are 14 residues in the CDR3. The ends lost 4 bases at V and 7 bases at J; junction bases unmatched: 8. In germline, CDR1 is SGHRS, CDR2 YFSETQ. CDR3 bases: TGCGCCAGCAGCCCCGGACAGGGGGAGTTTGAGCAGTACTTC. Its protein is CASSPGQGEFEQYF. Full variable domain (missing parts from reference TRBV5-1 and TRBJ2-7): KAGVTQTPRYLIKTRGQQVTLSCSPISGHRSVSWYQQTPGQGLQFLFEYFSETQRNKGNFPGRFSGRQFSNSRSEMNVSTLELGDSALYLCASSPGQGEFEQYFGPGTRLTVT.

V usage is TRBV7-9 and J usage is TRBJ1-1; D is unresolved. The V gene's germline CDR1 is SEHNR and CDR2 FQNEAQ (reference sequence). There are 15 residues in the CDR3. V shed 5 bases and J shed 1 base, with 14 bases lying between them. The CDR3 DNA is TGTGCCAGCAGCGATCCGGGATCCCCGAACACTGAAGCTTTCTTT. Its protein is CASSDPGSPNTEAFF.